These 11 T cell receptor beta chains were all obtained from the same sample, sequenced in a study of shared clonotypes between healthy human individuals. Sequencing was performed with immunoSEQ multiplex PCR; in TCRdb, only in-frame clones are kept and a portion is missing. The sample consists of about 1.5 million clones, 98% of them appearing once. Sequencing used naive CD4+ T cells sorted from blood. Subset described: CD45RA+ positively selected. The receptor source for this set is a man aged 30-40 years in good health.

DNA for the CDR3: TGTGCCAGCAGTTTATACATTCAGCCCCAGCATTTT. This gives the protein CASSLYIQPQHF. The V call is TRBV28, the J call TRBJ1-5; D gene unclear. Trimming took off 1 base at V and 6 bases at J, with 4 bases between the two ends. This CDR3 comprises 12 residues. Germline CDR1 and CDR2: MDHEN and SYDVKM.

This chain joins TRBV13 and TRBJ2-5, with D unclear. Germline loops: CDR1 PRHDT, CDR2 FYEKMQ (reference sequence). This CDR3 has 15 amino acids. V lost 5 bases and J 5 bases, leaving 18 bases between the germline ends. CDR3 residues: CASSGRSKVLETQYF. Here the CDR3 DNA reads TGTGCCAGCAGCGGACGGTCAAAGGTCCTGGAGACCCAGTACTTC.

This sequence joins TRBV27 and TRBJ2-7, with 12 bases matching TRBD2. Germline CDR1 is MNHEY and CDR2 is SMNVEV (reference sequence). The CDR3 sequence is 15 residues long. V dropped 3 bases and J dropped 5; count of bases not matched to a gene: 5. In DNA, the CDR3 is TGTGCCAGCAGTTTGACTAGCGGGAGTAGTGACGAGCAGTACTTC. Protein sequence: CASSLTSGSSDEQYF.

J is TRBJ1-1 and V is TRBV5-4, with 10 bases matching TRBD1. The length of the CDR3 is 17 residues. V lost 0 bases, J lost 4 bases, and 9 bases stayed unmatched. Germline V gives CDR1 SGHNT, CDR2 YYREEE (reference sequence). The CDR3 DNA is TGTGCCAGCAGCTTGGCCACTCTCGGGACAGGGGTCACTGAAGCTTTCTTT. The encoded protein is CASSLATLGTGVTEAFF.

V usage is TRBV4-1 and J usage is TRBJ2-3; TRBD2 agrees at 11 bases. CDR1 MGHRA and CDR2 YSYEKL come from the germline V gene. J gave up 0 bases and V 4 bases, and 3 bases lay outside the gene matches. This CDR3 region has 16 residues. The CDR3 sequence: CASSPTSGISTDTQYF. The CDR3 nucleotides read TGCGCCAGCAGCCCGACTAGCGGGATTAGCACAGATACGCAGTATTTT.

The chain is built from TRBV6-6 and TRBJ2-1, with 7 positions matching TRBD2. J gave up 4 bases and V 4 bases, and 7 bases lay outside the gene matches. Germline CDR1 and CDR2: MNHNY and SVGAGI (reference sequence). This CDR3 has 15 amino acids. The CDR3 DNA reads as TGTGCCAGCAGTTGGGGGGGATCATTTTACAATGAGCAGTTCTTC. Translated: CASSWGGSFYNEQFF.

This chain links TRBV28 with TRBJ2-1; 10 bases match TRBD2. The CDR3 totals 17 residues. Trimming at V came to 4 bases and at J to 2 bases, leaving 8 bases not matched to a gene. Germline CDR1 reads MDHEN; CDR2 reads SYDVKM. The CDR3 reads CASSSLSSGRTYNEQFF. The DNA for the CDR3 is TGTGCCAGCAGTTCACTCTCTAGCGGGAGAACCTACAATGAGCAGTTCTTC.

The chain carries TRBV6-5 and TRBJ2-7; 10 positions match TRBD2. Germline CDR1 is MNHEY and CDR2 is SVGAGI. V dropped 5 bases and J dropped 2; count of bases not matched to a gene: 6. CDR3 length: 15 amino acids. Written as DNA, the CDR3 is TGTGCCAGCAGTCGGCGAGCGGGAGGGCCCTACGAGCAGTACTTC. Its protein product is CASSRRAGGPYEQYF.

The chain recombines TRBV15 with TRBJ2-3, with D perhaps TRBD1 (6 bases). From germline, CDR1 is LNHNV and CDR2 YYDKDF (reference sequence). CDR3 length: 15 amino acids. V lost 7 bases and J lost 4, with 18 bases in between. CDR3 in DNA: TGTGCCACCACCACGGACAGTCGAGGGCCAGATACGCAGTATTTT. Translated: CATTTDSRGPDTQYF.

The chain recombines TRBV18 with TRBJ2-4; D is possibly TRBD1 or TRBD2 (5 bases each). The CDR3 length is 12 residues. CDR1 and CDR2 (germline): KGHSH, LQKENI. Trimming cost V 3 bases and J 9 bases, with 9 bases left between them. The CDR3 nucleotides read TGTGCCAGCTCACCGGGACGCCCCATTCAGTACTTC. This translates into CASSPGRPIQYF. The full variable domain, its missing parts supplied by reference TRBV18 and TRBJ2-4, is NAGVMQNPRHLVRRRGQEARLRCSPMKGHSHVYWYRQLPEEGLKFMVYLQKENIIDESGMPKERFSAEFPKEGPSILRIQQVVRGDSAAYFCASSPGRPIQYFGAGTRLSVL.

The CDR3 loop reads CASSEFVGQETQYF. In DNA form, the CDR3 reads TGTGCCAGCAGTGAATTTGTCGGCCAAGAGACCCAGTACTTC. This chain uses TRBV25-1 with TRBJ2-5; D call uncertain. Trimming shortened V by 1 base and J by 1 base, and 7 bases separated the two germline ends. This CDR3 comprises 14 residues. CDR1 and CDR2 from the germline V gene are MGHDK and SYGVNS.